Below are 24 T cell receptor beta chains sequenced from a single sample in a study of shared clonotypes between healthy human individuals. Profiling relied on immunoSEQ multiplex PCR, and the TCRdb table lists in-frame clones only, not all of them. The table records some 1 million clones, more than 65% of them present only once. The sample consisted of memory CD4+ T cells sorted from blood. The subset was: CD45RA-negative fraction. The receptor source for this set is a man between 18 and 29 years old in good health.

The chain uses TRBV7-2 and TRBJ2-5; 7 bases are shared with TRBD1. Germline-derived CDR1 and CDR2 are SGHTA and FQGNSA. The CDR3 sequence is 13 residues long. The J segment lost 3 bases and the V segment lost 6 bases, leaving 4 bases of the junction unmatched. Here the CDR3 DNA reads TGTGCCAGCAGTCTGACAGGGAAAGAGACCCAGTACTTC. This encodes CASSLTGKETQYF.

Details on this clone: The same CDR3 arises from other DNA sequences in this sample as well. The rearrangement joins TRBV10-1 to TRBJ1-5; D remains unclear. Germline CDR1 reads WNHNN; CDR2 reads SYGVQD (reference sequence). Trimming took off 3 bases at V and 6 bases at J, with 6 bases between the two ends. This CDR3 is 12 amino acids long. CDR3 amino acids: CASSDSGQPQHF. The DNA of the CDR3 is TGCGCCAGCAGTGACAGCGGTCAGCCCCAGCATTTT.

The chain combines TRBV2 with TRBJ1-4; D is ambiguous. Looked up from germline, CDR1 is SNHLY and CDR2 is FYNNEI. The CDR3 is 14 residues long. The V and J ends lost 1 base and 5 bases respectively, with 8 bases between them. The CDR3 spells CASSEVSQNEKLFF. The CDR3 DNA is TGTGCCAGCAGTGAAGTATCACAGAATGAAAAACTGTTTTTT.

A note on this clone: This CDR3 is also generated by other DNA sequences in the sample. The rearrangement links TRBV10-2 to TRBJ2-4, with 8 bases fitting TRBD2. Germline V gene sequence: CDR1 WSHSY, CDR2 SAAADI. Trimming removed 3 bases from V and 0 bases from J; junction bases left unmatched: 10. The CDR3 covers 18 residues. CDR3 DNA: TGCGCCAGCAGTGAAAGGCTAGCGGGTGATCTAGCCAAAAACATTCAGTACTTC. This encodes CASSERLAGDLAKNIQYF.

This clone was observed a handful of times. The chain is built from TRBV10-1 and TRBJ2-1; tentative D call: TRBD1 (5 bases). The CDR3 consists of 13 residues. Trimming removed 3 bases from V and 6 bases from J, with 9 bases in between. Germline V gene data show CDR1 as WNHNN and CDR2 as SYGVQD (reference sequence). The CDR3 protein is CASSEGVLNEQFF. In DNA, the CDR3 is TGCGCCAGCAGTGAAGGGGTCCTCAATGAGCAGTTCTTC.

In this sample, this clone turned up a few times. V usage is TRBV5-1 and J usage is TRBJ2-2; D unresolved. The germline gives CDR1 SGHRS, CDR2 YFSETQ. CDR3 length equals 16 residues. V was trimmed by 0 bases and J by 0 bases, leaving 9 bases between them. The CDR3 DNA reads TGCGCCAGCAGCTTGGGGCAGCAAACGAACACCGGGGAGCTGTTTTTT. As protein: CASSLGQQTNTGELFF.

About this clone itself: It differs at one base from a far larger clone, so likely a read error. This chain links TRBV28 with TRBJ2-7; D unclear. Per the germline V gene, CDR1 is MDHEN and CDR2 is SYDVKM. This CDR3 has 12 residues. As DNA, the CDR3 is TGTGCCAGCAGCCCCTCGACCTACGAGCGGTACTTC. It is translated as CASSPSTYERYF. Filled out from reference TRBV28 and TRBJ2-7, the complete variable domain reads DVKVTQSSRYLVKRTGEKVFLECVQDMDHENMFWYRQDPGLGLRLIYFSYDVKMKEKGDIPEGYSVSREKKERFSLILESASTNQTSMYLCASSPSTYERYFGPGTRLTVT.

About this clone: One base separates it from a far larger clone, so it is likely a read error. This CDR3 is also generated by other DNA sequences in the sample. The chain joins TRBV7-9 to TRBJ2-5; 7 bases align to TRBD1. The length of the CDR3 is 11 residues. Germline V CDR1 and CDR2: SEHNR, FQNEAQ (reference sequence). V lost 5 bases, J lost 7 bases, and 1 base stayed unmatched. The CDR3 sequence is CASSPGGTQYF. DNA of the CDR3: TGTGCCAGCAGCCCAGGGGGGACCCAGTACTTC.

This clone has a handful of counts. This sequence joins TRBV30 and TRBJ2-5; 11 bases fit TRBD2. CDR1 and CDR2 (germline): GTSNPN, SVGIG (reference sequence). The CDR3 consists of 14 residues. V trimming: 0 bases; J trimming: 7 bases; junction bases outside the gene matches: 4. The CDR3 DNA is TGTGCCTGGAGTGTTAGCGGGGGGGGAGGGACCCAGTACTTC. This gives the protein CAWSVSGGGGTQYF. Full variable domain (outside the CDR3, taken from reference TRBV30 and TRBJ2-5): SQTIHQWPATLVQPVGSPLSLECTVEGTSNPNLYWYRQAAGRGLQLLFYSVGIGQISSEVPQNLSASRPQDRQFILSSKKLLLSDSGFYLCAWSVSGGGGTQYFGPGTRLLVL.

The V and J genes are TRBV7-2 and TRBJ2-7; no firm D call. Germline V lookup: CDR1 SGHTA, CDR2 FQGNSA. V lost 1 base, J lost 10 bases, and 11 bases lay in between. The CDR3 runs 12 residues. The CDR3 here is CASSLVIGNQYF. CDR3 DNA sequence: TGTGCCAGCAGCTTAGTGATAGGGAATCAGTACTTC.

The chain recombines TRBV30 with TRBJ1-6, with D tentatively TRBD1 (5 bases). Germline CDR1 is GTSNPN and CDR2 is SVGIG (reference sequence). Trimming took 8 bases from V and 4 from J, leaving 12 bases between them. The CDR3 is made up of 13 amino acids. The CDR3 region has the DNA TGTGCCCGGGAAACAGGTTATAATTCACCCCTCCACTTT. It is translated as CARETGYNSPLHF.

This chain connects TRBV6-1 to TRBJ2-2; D is perhaps TRBD2 (6 bases). Germline CDR1 reads MNHNS; CDR2 reads SASEGT. The CDR3 has 17 residues. The V end was cut by 4 bases, the J end by 0 bases, with 15 bases between. This CDR3 is CASSVYGGNSNTGELFF. CDR3 sequence (DNA): TGTGCCAGCAGTGTGTACGGAGGGAATTCGAACACCGGGGAGCTGTTTTTT.

This chain links TRBV2 with TRBJ2-1; 8 positions agree with TRBD2. Germline V gene sequence: CDR1 SNHLY, CDR2 FYNNEI. The CDR3 sequence is 15 residues long. Trimming removed 5 bases from V and 6 bases from J; junction bases left unmatched: 9. CDR3 region: CASSSSGGGSNEQFF. CDR3 nucleotides: TGTGCCAGCAGTTCAAGCGGGGGAGGCTCCAATGAGCAGTTCTTC.

The chain employs TRBV5-6 and TRBJ2-7; TRBD2 matches at 14 bases. The V and J ends lost 4 bases and 6 bases, in that order; junction bases with no gene match: 6. The CDR3 runs 15 residues. CDR1 is SGHDT and CDR2 is YYEEEE in the germline V gene. This chain's CDR3 is CASSQGGLAGVEQYF. CDR3 coding DNA: TGTGCCAGCAGCCAGGGGGGACTAGCGGGAGTCGAGCAGTACTTC. The full variable domain, completed using reference TRBV5-6 and TRBJ2-7, is DAGVTQSPTHLIKTRGQQVTLRCSPKSGHDTVSWYQQALGQGPQFIFQYYEEEERQRGNFPDRFSGHQFPNYSSELNVNALLLGDSALYLCASSQGGLAGVEQYFGPGTRLTVT.

The V call is TRBV10-3, the J call TRBJ1-6; weak D call: TRBD1 (5 bases). The V and J ends lost 11 bases and 2 bases respectively, with 10 bases between them. This CDR3 has 13 amino acids. Per germline, CDR1 ENHRY and CDR2 SYGVKD. CDR3 residues: CAGHGTYNSPLHF. In DNA form, the CDR3 reads TGTGCCGGACATGGGACCTATAATTCACCCCTCCACTTT.

The chain recombines TRBV13 with TRBJ1-1; D unresolved. The CDR3 totals 15 residues. With 2 bases removed from V and 4 bases from J, the gap between germline ends came to 14 bases. CDR1 PRHDT and CDR2 FYEKMQ come from the germline V gene (reference sequence). The CDR3 sequence is CASSLYGGSGTEAFF. The CDR3 DNA follows: TGTGCCAGCAGCTTATATGGCGGGTCGGGCACTGAAGCTTTCTTT.

This chain joins TRBV10-3 and TRBJ1-6; D is uncertain. Germline CDR1 ENHRY, CDR2 SYGVKD. The CDR3 loop spans 13 amino acids. Trimming shortened V by 6 bases and J by 8 bases, and 11 bases separated the two germline ends. This CDR3 reads CAIRGSVDSPLHF. In nucleotides, the CDR3 is TGTGCCATCAGGGGATCTGTCGATTCACCCCTCCACTTT.

CDR3 in amino acids: CASSSGRVSGAGVSYEQYF. CDR3 DNA: TGCGCCAGCAGTTCAGGCCGTGTCTCAGGAGCGGGGGTATCCTACGAGCAGTACTTC. The chain couples TRBV5-1 to TRBJ2-7, with 8 bases identical to TRBD2. Trimming at V came to 5 bases and at J to 1 base, leaving 20 bases not matched to a gene. This CDR3 spans 19 amino acids. From germline, CDR1 is SGHRS and CDR2 YFSETQ.

V usage is TRBV19 and J usage is TRBJ2-1; 8 bases agree with TRBD1. Germline CDR1 reads LNHDA; CDR2 reads SQIVND (reference sequence). V trimming: 5 bases; J trimming: 15 bases; junction bases outside the gene matches: 6. The CDR3 spans 11 residues. The CDR3 reads CASSGGTGGFF. For the CDR3, the DNA is TGTGCCAGTAGTGGCGGGACAGGAGGGTTCTTC.

A note on this clone: Sequence at one end of the junction differs from germline and may be a read error. The DNA of the CDR3 is TGTGCTAGCAGCCAGACGGGACTAGCATCCGAGACCCAGTACTTC. This gives the protein CASSQTGLASETQYF. The rearrangement links TRBV7-7 to TRBJ2-5; 9 bases line up with TRBD2. The CDR3 is 15 residues long. Per germline, CDR1 SSHAT and CDR2 FNYEAQ (reference sequence).

This clone was counted only a few times. Distinct nucleotide sequences in the sample also encode this CDR3. The chain has TRBV6-1 and TRBJ1-5; D remains ambiguous. Per the germline V gene, CDR1 is MNHNS and CDR2 is SASEGT. V was shortened by 0 bases and J by 4 bases, with 7 bases between the two germline ends. The CDR3 is 14 amino acids. CDR3 sequence reads: CASSEAGRNQPQHF. The CDR3 DNA reads TGTGCCAGCAGTGAAGCGGGTAGAAATCAGCCCCAGCATTTT.

The V gene is TRBV27, the J gene TRBJ2-7; 12 positions match TRBD2. The J segment lost 10 bases and the V segment lost 7 bases, leaving 8 bases of the junction unmatched. The CDR3 covers 13 residues. Germline-derived CDR1 and CDR2 are MNHEY and SMNVEV (reference sequence). In DNA, the CDR3 is TGTGCCAGCATTGACGGACTAGCGGGAACTCAGTACTTC. Its protein product is CASIDGLAGTQYF.

The chain has TRBV11-2 and TRBJ2-5, with TRBD2 matching 8 bases. CDR1 SGHAT and CDR2 FQNNGV come from the germline V gene. The CDR3 has 16 amino acids. V was clipped by 5 bases and J by 4 bases; unmatched bases: 12. The CDR3 region is CASSRGGLVGRETQYF. In DNA, the CDR3 is TGTGCCAGCAGCAGGGGGGGACTAGTAGGTCGAGAGACCCAGTACTTC.

This chain links TRBV28 with TRBJ1-5, with D perhaps matching TRBD1 (5 bases). V was trimmed by 8 bases and J by 3 bases, leaving 14 bases between them. Germline V lookup: CDR1 MDHEN, CDR2 SYDVKM. The CDR3 spans 14 residues. This chain's CDR3 is CASCLGAVNQPQHF. In nucleotides, the CDR3 is TGTGCCAGCTGCCTCGGGGCGGTCAATCAGCCCCAGCATTTT.